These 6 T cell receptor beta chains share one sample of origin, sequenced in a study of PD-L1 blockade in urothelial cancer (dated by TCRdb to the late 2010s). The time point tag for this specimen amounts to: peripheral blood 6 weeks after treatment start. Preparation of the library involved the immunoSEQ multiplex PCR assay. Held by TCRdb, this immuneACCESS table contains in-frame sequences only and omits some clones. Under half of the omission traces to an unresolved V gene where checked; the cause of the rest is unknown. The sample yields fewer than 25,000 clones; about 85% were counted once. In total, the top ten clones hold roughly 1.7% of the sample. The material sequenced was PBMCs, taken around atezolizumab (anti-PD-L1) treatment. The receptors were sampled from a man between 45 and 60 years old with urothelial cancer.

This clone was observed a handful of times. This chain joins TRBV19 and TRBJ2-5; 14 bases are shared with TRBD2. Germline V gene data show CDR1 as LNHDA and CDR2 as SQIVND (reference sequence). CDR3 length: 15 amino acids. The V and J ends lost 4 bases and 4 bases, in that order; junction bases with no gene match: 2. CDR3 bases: TGTGCCAGTAGTACCGGGACTAGCGGGAGAGAGACCCAGTACTTC. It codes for CASSTGTSGRETQYF.

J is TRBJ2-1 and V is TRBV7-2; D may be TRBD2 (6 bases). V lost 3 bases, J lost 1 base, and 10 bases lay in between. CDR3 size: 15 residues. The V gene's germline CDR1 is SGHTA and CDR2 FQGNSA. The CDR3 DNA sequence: TGTGCCAGCAGCTTCTCCCGGGGGTCCTACAATGAGCAGTTCTTC. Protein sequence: CASSFSRGSYNEQFF.

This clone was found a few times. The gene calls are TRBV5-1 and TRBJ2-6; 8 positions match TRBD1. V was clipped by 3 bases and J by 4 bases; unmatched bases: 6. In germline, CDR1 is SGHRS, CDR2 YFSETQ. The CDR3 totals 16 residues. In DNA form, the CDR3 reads TGCGCCAGCAGCTGGACAGGGACTTCAGGGGCCAACGTCCTGACTTTC. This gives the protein CASSWTGTSGANVLTF.

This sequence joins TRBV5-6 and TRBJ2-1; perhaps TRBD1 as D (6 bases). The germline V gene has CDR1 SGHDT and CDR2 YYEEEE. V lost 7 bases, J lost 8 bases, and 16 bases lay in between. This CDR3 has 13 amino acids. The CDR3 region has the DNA TGTGCCAGCCATTGGGGGCCCATCCATGAGCAGTTCTTC. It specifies CASHWGPIHEQFF.

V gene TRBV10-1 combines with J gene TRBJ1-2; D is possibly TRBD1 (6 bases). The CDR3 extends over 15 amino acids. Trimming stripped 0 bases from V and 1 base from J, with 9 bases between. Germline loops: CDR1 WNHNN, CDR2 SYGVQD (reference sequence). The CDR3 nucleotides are TGCGCCAGCAGTGAGTCGAGGGGGAGTAACTATGGCTACACCTTC. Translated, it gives CASSESRGSNYGYTF.

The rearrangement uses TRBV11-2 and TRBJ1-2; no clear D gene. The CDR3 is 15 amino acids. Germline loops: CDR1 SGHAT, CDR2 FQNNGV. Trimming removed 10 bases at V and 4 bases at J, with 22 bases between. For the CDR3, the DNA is TGTGCCACCCAAGCGGGGAATCAACTAGCCTATGGCTACACCTTC. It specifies CATQAGNQLAYGYTF.